This entry lists 16 T cell receptor beta chains sequenced from one sample in a study of shared clonotypes between healthy human individuals (dated by TCRdb to the early 2020s). Library construction relied on the immunoSEQ multiplex PCR assay. TCRdb took this table from immuneACCESS and kept in-frame rearrangements with V and J called. Such tables lack part of the clones; where checked against another copy, unresolved V genes explain under half of the gap, and the rest is unexplained. The sample table shows 2,100,000 or so clones, and 90% to 97% are seen once. Roughly 0.13% of the sample rests with the top ten. The sample was naive CD4+ T cells sorted from blood. Interpreted using the paper, the cell subset or site label stands for: CD45RA+ positively selected. The receptors originated from a man aged 18 to 29 in good health.

Points on this clone: This specimen includes other DNA sequences encoding the same CDR3. The chain carries TRBV5-1 and TRBJ2-5, with TRBD1 matching over 9 bases. Germline assignment: CDR1 SGHRS and CDR2 YFSETQ. CDR3 size: 14 residues. Germline trimming cut 4 bases from V and 5 bases from J; bases unmatched to any gene: 6. The CDR3 is CASSPTGGRETQYF. For the CDR3, the DNA is TGCGCCAGCAGCCCGACAGGGGGGCGGGAGACCCAGTACTTC.

The gene calls are TRBV28 and TRBJ1-3, with D possibly being TRBD1 (6 bases). CDR1 and CDR2 from the germline V gene are MDHEN and SYDVKM. The CDR3 is made up of 16 amino acids. V was pared by 3 bases and J by 0 bases, with 12 bases between. The CDR3 spells CASSLTRTVSGNTIYF. As DNA, the CDR3 is TGTGCCAGCAGTTTGACCCGGACAGTCTCTGGAAACACCATATATTTT.

The chain has TRBV2 and TRBJ2-7, with D perhaps given as TRBD1 or TRBD2 (5 bases each). The CDR3 has 12 residues. Trimming took 4 bases from V and 6 from J, leaving 10 bases between them. From germline, CDR1 is SNHLY and CDR2 FYNNEI. The CDR3 reads CASSGDVSEQYF. The CDR3, as DNA: TGTGCCAGCAGTGGGGACGTAAGCGAGCAGTACTTC.

This chain links TRBV5-4 with TRBJ1-2, with 8 bases that match TRBD1. The V gene end was trimmed by 2 bases and the J gene end by 3 bases; junction bases not matched to a gene: 9. The germline V gene has CDR1 SGHNT and CDR2 YYREEE (reference sequence). CDR3 length: 16 amino acids. CDR3 amino acids: CASSLESGTGYYGYTF. CDR3 coding DNA: TGTGCCAGCAGCTTAGAATCCGGGACAGGATACTATGGCTACACCTTC.

This clone was seen only once. The V gene is TRBV6-1, the J gene TRBJ2-7, with TRBD1 matching 8 bases. The CDR3 sequence is 15 residues long. Germline V gene lookup returns CDR1 MNHNS and CDR2 SASEGT. The J segment lost 1 base and the V segment lost 6 bases, leaving 8 bases of the junction unmatched. The CDR3 bases are TGTGCCAGCAGCCCCATACGGACAGGGTCCTACGAGCAGTACTTC. Translation gives CASSPIRTGSYEQYF.

This rearrangement joins TRBV7-9 to TRBJ1-2; D remains unclear. The CDR3 runs to 11 residues. V was shortened by 5 bases and J by 3 bases, with 4 bases between the two germline ends. Germline V gene data show CDR1 as SEHNR and CDR2 as FQNEAQ (reference sequence). CDR3 nucleotides: TGTGCCAGCAGCGCGGACTATGGCTACACCTTC. Its protein product is CASSADYGYTF.

The rearrangement joins TRBV4-1 to TRBJ2-4; either TRBD1 or TRBD2 may supply D (5 bases each). The CDR3 consists of 17 residues. Germline CDR1 and CDR2: MGHRA and YSYEKL. The germline V and J ends were trimmed by 0 bases and 1 base, with 13 bases remaining between them. CDR3 sequence: CASSQDGGSGAKNIQYF. As DNA, the CDR3 is TGCGCCAGCAGCCAAGATGGGGGATCCGGGGCCAAAAACATTCAGTACTTC.

The V and J genes are TRBV5-1 and TRBJ2-1; TRBD2 agrees at 8 bases. The junction had 3 bases not matched to a gene; V was cut back by 0 bases and J by 1 base. CDR3 length equals 16 residues. Germline V gene lookup returns CDR1 SGHRS and CDR2 YFSETQ. The CDR3 is CASSLEKRESYNEQFF. CDR3 DNA sequence: TGCGCCAGCAGCTTGGAAAAGCGGGAGTCCTACAATGAGCAGTTCTTC.

This chain joins TRBV9 and TRBJ2-2; TRBD2 agrees at 9 bases. This CDR3 contains 15 residues. From germline, CDR1 is SGDLS and CDR2 YYNGEE. Trimming removed 0 bases from V and 5 bases from J; junction bases left unmatched: 2. CDR3 DNA sequence: TGTGCCAGCAGCGTAGGGCTAGCGGGGACCGGGGAGCTGTTTTTT. It translates to CASSVGLAGTGELFF.

This chain links TRBV6-1 with TRBJ2-1, with TRBD1 as a possible D gene (6 bases). There are 14 residues in the CDR3. Trimming shortened V by 6 bases and J by 14 bases, and 23 bases separated the two germline ends. Germline loops: CDR1 MNHNS, CDR2 SASEGT. The CDR3 DNA follows: TGTGCCAGCAGATTACCTCGGGACACGAAAGGGGAGTTCTTC. This codes for CASRLPRDTKGEFF.

This rearrangement joins TRBV18 to TRBJ2-1; D might be TRBD1 or TRBD2, each matching 5 bases. With 3 bases removed from V and 5 bases from J, the gap between germline ends came to 11 bases. Germline CDR1 KGHSH, CDR2 LQKENI. This CDR3 is built from 14 residues. The CDR3 DNA follows: TGTGCCAGCTCACCGCAACCGGGACACAATGAGCAGTTCTTC. Protein product: CASSPQPGHNEQFF.

The V and J genes are TRBV7-9 and TRBJ1-1; D ambiguous. Germline CDR1 SEHNR, CDR2 FQNEAQ (reference sequence). The CDR3 has 11 residues. V was cut by 5 bases and J by 8 bases, with 9 bases left in between. The CDR3 coding sequence is TGTGCCAGCAGCCTCCTCTCGGAAGCTTTCTTT. It yields the protein CASSLLSEAFF.

This clone has a handful of counts. V gene TRBV5-1 combines with J gene TRBJ1-1, with D unclear. The CDR3 runs 14 residues. Germline V gene data show CDR1 as SGHRS and CDR2 as YFSETQ. V lost 1 base and J 4 bases, leaving 11 bases between the germline ends. The CDR3 DNA is TGCGCCAGCAGCTTGACACCCCCGGGCACTGAAGCTTTCTTT. Translating gives CASSLTPPGTEAFF.

V gene TRBV5-5 combines with J gene TRBJ2-7; D possibly corresponds to TRBD1 (7 bases). The length of the CDR3 is 15 residues. Trimming cost V 0 bases and J 3 bases, with 13 bases left between them. Germline CDR1 reads SGHKS; CDR2 reads YYEKEE (reference sequence). The CDR3 DNA reads as TGTGCCAGCAGCTTGGCGGGGGACAGAGTCTACGAGCAGTACTTC. Protein sequence: CASSLAGDRVYEQYF.

The V gene is TRBV7-8, the J gene TRBJ1-5; 9 positions match TRBD1. V was clipped by 5 bases and J by 9 bases; unmatched bases: 8. Germline lookup yields CDR1 SGHVS and CDR2 FQNEAQ. This CDR3 is 14 amino acids long. DNA for the CDR3: TGTGCCAGCAGCAACCGGGACAGGGTACGGCCCCAGCATTTT. Its translation is CASSNRDRVRPQHF.

This chain connects TRBV5-1 to TRBJ2-1, with TRBD1 as a possible D gene (6 bases). Germline values: CDR1 SGHRS, CDR2 YFSETQ. The CDR3 is 13 residues long. The V end lost 3 bases, the J end lost 8 bases, and 12 bases lay between the germline ends. CDR3 sequence reads: CASSSLQGDEQFF. DNA for the CDR3: TGCGCCAGCAGCTCCTTACAGGGAGATGAGCAGTTCTTC.